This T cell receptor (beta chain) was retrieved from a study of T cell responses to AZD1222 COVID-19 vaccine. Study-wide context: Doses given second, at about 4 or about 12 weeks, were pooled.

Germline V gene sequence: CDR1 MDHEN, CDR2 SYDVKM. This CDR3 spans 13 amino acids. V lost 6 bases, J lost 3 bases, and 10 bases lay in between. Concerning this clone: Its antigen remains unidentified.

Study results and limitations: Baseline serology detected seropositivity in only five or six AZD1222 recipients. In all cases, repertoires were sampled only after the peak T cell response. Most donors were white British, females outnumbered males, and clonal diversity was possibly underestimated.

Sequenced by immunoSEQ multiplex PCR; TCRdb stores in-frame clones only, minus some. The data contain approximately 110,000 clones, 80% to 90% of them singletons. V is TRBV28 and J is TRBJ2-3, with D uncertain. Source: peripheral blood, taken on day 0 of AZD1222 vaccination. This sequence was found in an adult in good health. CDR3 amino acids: CASSPAGTDTQYF. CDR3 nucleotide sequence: TGTGCCAGCAGCCCCGCTGGGACAGATACGCAGTATTTT.